Below are 3 T cell receptor beta chains sequenced from a single sample in a study of Ad26.COV2.S vaccination and SARS-CoV-2 variants. Treatment given: some 20 received Ad26.COV2.S at low or high dose, single or two shots; a few received placebo; per-sample allocation not given. Vaccine and placebo recipients were sampled on day 63 after the first injection. The protocol was immunoSEQ multiplex PCR, while the TCRdb copy is restricted to in-frame clones and leaves out a portion. The sample carries roughly 680,000 clones, more than 80% recorded once. The sample was peripheral blood, taken in a trial of Ad26.COV2.S vaccine versus placebo. These receptor sequences come from a person between 18 and 59 years old who received the Ad26.COV2.S COVID-19 vaccine or a placebo.

This chain connects TRBV19 to TRBJ2-3; no clear D. Looked up from germline, CDR1 is LNHDA and CDR2 is SQIVND (reference sequence). V shed 6 bases and J shed 7 bases, with 14 bases lying between them. The CDR3 contains 13 residues. This CDR3 is CASRPLPGHTQYF. As DNA, the CDR3 is TGTGCCAGTAGGCCCCTGCCCGGGCATACGCAGTATTTT.

The CDR3 DNA follows: TGCAGCGTCGCGGGCGGCGGGGTTAGCACAGATACGCAGTATTTT. As protein: CSVAGGGVSTDTQYF. J is TRBJ2-3 and V is TRBV29-1; maybe TRBD2 (6 bases). Trimming cost V 6 bases and J 0 bases, with 16 bases left between them. The CDR3 has 15 amino acids. Germline CDR1 and CDR2: SQVTM and ANQGSEA.

This chain links TRBV20-1 with TRBJ2-7, with D perhaps TRBD1 or TRBD2 (7 bases each). Germline V gene sequence: CDR1 DFQATT, CDR2 SNEGSKA (reference sequence). The CDR3 totals 16 residues. V shed 3 bases and J shed 4 bases, with 22 bases lying between them. The CDR3: CSASGGRQGGMYEQYF. CDR3 nucleotides: TGCAGTGCTAGTGGCGGGAGACAGGGAGGAATGTACGAGCAGTACTTC.